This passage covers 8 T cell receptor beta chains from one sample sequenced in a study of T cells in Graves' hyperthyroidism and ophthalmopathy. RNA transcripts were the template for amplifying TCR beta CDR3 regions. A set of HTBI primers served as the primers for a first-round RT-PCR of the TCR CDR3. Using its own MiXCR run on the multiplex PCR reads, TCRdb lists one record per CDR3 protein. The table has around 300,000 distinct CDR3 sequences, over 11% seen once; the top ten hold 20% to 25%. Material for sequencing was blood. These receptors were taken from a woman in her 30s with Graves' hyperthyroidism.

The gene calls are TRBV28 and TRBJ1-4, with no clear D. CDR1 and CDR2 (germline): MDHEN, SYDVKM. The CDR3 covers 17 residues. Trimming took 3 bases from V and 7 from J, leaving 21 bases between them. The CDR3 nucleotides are TGTGCCAGCAGTTTTTCCCCACAGTCGATGGGAGGTGAAAAACTGTTTTTT. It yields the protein CASSFSPQSMGGEKLFF.

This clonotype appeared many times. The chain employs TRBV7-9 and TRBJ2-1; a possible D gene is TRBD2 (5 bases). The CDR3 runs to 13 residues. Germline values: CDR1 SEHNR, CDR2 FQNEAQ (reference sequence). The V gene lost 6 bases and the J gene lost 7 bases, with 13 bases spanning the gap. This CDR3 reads CASRMGTGNEQFF. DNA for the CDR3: TGTGCCAGCAGAATGGGAACGGGGAATGAGCAGTTCTTC.

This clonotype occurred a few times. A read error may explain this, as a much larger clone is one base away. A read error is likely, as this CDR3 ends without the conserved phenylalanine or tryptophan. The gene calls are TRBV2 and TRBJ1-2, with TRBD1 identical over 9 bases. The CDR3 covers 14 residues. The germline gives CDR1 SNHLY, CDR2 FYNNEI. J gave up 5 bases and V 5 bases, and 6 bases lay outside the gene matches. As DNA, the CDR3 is TGTGCCAGCAGTAATCCGGGACAGGGTTATGGCTACACCTCC. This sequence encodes CASSNPGQGYGYTS.

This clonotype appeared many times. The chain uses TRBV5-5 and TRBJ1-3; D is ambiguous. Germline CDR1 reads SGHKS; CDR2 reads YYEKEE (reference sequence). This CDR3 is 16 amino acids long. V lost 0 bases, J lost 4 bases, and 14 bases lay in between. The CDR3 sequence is CASSLAPGPPGNTIYF. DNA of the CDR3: TGTGCCAGCAGCTTGGCTCCGGGTCCTCCAGGAAACACCATATATTTT. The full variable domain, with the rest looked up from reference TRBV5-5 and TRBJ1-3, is DAGVTQSPTHLIKTRGQQVTLRCSPISGHKSVSWYQQVLGQGPQFIFQYYEKEERGRGNFPDRFSARQFPNYSSELNVNALLLGDSALYLCASSLAPGPPGNTIYFGEGSWLTVV.

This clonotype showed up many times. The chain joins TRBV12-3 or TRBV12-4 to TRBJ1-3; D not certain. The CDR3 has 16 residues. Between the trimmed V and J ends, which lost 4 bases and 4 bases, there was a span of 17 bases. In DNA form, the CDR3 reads TGTGCCAGCAGTTCAGGACCGGGGTCGGGGGGAAACACCATATATTTT. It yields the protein CASSSGPGSGGNTIYF.

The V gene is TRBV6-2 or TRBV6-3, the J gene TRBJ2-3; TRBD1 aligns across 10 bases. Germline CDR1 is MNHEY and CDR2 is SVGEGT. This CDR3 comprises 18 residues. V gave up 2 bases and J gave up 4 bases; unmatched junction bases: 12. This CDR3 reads CASSYQVLGDRGPDTQYF. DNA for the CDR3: TGTGCCAGCAGTTACCAGGTTTTGGGGGACAGGGGCCCAGATACGCAGTATTTT.

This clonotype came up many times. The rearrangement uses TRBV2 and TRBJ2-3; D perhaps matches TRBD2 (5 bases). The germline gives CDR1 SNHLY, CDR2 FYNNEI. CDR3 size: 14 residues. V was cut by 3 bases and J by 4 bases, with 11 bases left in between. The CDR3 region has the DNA TGTGCCAGCAGTGACTCTAGCATCGCAGATACGCAGTATTTT. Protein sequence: CASSDSSIADTQYF.

The CDR3: CASRHPTGAKNIQYF. As DNA, the CDR3 is TGTGCCAGCAGACACCCGACGGGAGCCAAAAACATTCAGTACTTC. The chain joins TRBV6-2 or TRBV6-3 to TRBJ2-4; D call uncertain. Germline V gene lookup returns CDR1 MNHEY and CDR2 SVGEGT. V shed 6 bases and J shed 0 bases, with 12 bases lying between them. The CDR3 runs to 15 residues.